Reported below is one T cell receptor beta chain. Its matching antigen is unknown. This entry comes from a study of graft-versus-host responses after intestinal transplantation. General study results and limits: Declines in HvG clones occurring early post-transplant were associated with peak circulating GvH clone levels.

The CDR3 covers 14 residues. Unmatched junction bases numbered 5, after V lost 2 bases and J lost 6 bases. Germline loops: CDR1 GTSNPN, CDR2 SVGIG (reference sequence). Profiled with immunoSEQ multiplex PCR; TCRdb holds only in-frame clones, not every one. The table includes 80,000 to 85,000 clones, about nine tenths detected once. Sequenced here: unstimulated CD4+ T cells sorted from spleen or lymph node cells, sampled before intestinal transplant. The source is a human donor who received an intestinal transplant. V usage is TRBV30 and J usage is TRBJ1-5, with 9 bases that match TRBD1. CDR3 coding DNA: TGTGCCTGGAGTACAGGGGGCGCGGGTCAGCCCCAGCATTTT. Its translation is CAWSTGGAGQPQHF.